This T cell receptor (beta chain) was recovered during a study of CD8 T cells in ankylosing spondylitis. Findings and limits, study-wide: CD8+ by phenotype, disease-linked clones were relatively rare in peripheral blood. Within matched ankylosing spondylitis synovial fluid, disease-linked clones were reportedly significantly enriched. Apparently characteristic of ankylosing spondylitis blood was a TCR beta motif (about 8 highly homologous variants). A subset of motif variants has previously been described in the synovial fluid and blood of reactive arthritis.

There are a few counts of this clonotype. Antigen specificity is unknown. Per the germline V gene, CDR1 is SGHAT and CDR2 is FQNNGV. This CDR3 contains 19 residues. After removal of 5 bases from V and 3 bases from J, the junction contained 17 bases not matched to a gene. Via MiXCR, TCRdb re-called the 5' RACE reads, giving one row per CDR3 protein. This sample has around 430,000 distinct CDR3 sequences, with roughly a sixth found just once. Sequenced: blood, either unsorted or a sorted T cell fraction (not recorded which). This receptor was obtained from a male donor with ankylosing spondylitis. This chain joins TRBV11-2 and TRBJ2-3, with 10 bases matching TRBD2. CDR3 protein: CASSGSSTFSGGATDTQYF. DNA for the CDR3: TGTGCCAGCAGCGGTAGTAGTACCTTCAGCGGGGGGGCGACAGATACGCAGTATTTT. The complete variable domain, with remaining parts taken from reference TRBV11-2 and TRBJ2-3, reads EAGVAQSPRYKIIEKRQSVAFWCNPISGHATLYWYQQILGQGPKLLIQFQNNGVVDDSQLPKDRFSAERLKGVDSTLKIQPAKLEDSAVYLCASSGSSTFSGGATDTQYFGPGTRLTVL.